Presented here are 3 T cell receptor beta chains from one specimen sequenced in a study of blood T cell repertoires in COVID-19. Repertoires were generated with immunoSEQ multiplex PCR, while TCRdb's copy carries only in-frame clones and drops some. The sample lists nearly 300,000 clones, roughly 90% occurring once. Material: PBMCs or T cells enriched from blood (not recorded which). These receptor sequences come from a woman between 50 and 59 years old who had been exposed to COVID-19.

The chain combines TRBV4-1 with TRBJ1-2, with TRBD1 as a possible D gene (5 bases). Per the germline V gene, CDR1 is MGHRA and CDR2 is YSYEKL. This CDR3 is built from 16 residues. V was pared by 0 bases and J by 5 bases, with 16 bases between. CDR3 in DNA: TGCGCCAGCAGCCAAGAAGGGGCAGTAAGTCGGTATGGCTACACCTTC. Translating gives CASSQEGAVSRYGYTF.

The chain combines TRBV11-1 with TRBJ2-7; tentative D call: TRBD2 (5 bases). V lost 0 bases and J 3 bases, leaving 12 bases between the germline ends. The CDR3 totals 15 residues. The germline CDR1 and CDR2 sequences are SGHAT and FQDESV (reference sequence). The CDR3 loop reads CASSLAVHGDYEQYF. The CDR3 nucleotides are TGTGCCAGCAGCTTAGCTGTGCACGGGGACTACGAGCAGTACTTC.

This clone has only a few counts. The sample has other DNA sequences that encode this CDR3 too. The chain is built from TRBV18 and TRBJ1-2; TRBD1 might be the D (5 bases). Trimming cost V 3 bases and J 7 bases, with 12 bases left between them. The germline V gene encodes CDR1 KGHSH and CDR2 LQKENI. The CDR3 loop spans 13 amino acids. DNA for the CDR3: TGTGCCAGCTCACCTTCTGACAGCCGTGGCTACACCTTC. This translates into CASSPSDSRGYTF.